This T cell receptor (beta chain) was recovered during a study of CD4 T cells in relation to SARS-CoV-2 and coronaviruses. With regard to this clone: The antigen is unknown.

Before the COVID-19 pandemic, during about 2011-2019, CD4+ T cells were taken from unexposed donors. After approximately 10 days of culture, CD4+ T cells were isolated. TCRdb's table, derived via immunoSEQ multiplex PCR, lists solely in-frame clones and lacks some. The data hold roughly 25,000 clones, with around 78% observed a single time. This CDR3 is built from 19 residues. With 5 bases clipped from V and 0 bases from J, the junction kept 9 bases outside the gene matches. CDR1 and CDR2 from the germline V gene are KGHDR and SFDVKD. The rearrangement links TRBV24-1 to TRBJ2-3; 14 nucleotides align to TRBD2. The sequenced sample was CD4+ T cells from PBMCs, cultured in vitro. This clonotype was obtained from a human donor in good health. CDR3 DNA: TGTGCCACCAGTGCCCGTCCCGGGACTAGCGGGGGAAGCACAGATACGCAGTATTTT. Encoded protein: CATSARPGTSGGSTDTQYF.